This TCR beta chain was retrieved from a study of immune evolution from preneoplasia to lung adenocarcinoma. Study context: HLA loss of heterozygosity: 5.5% to 8.5% AIS, more than 14% MIA, about 35% ADC, none AAH.

Clones were sequenced by immunoSEQ multiplex PCR, and TCRdb holds only the in-frame ones, with some missing. This sample has 9,000 to 9,500 clones; 90% occur once, and the top ten carry 2% to 3%. Study results and limitations: From normal lung to invasive adenocarcinoma, top clone frequencies appeared to decrease.

A word on this clone: The antigen is not known.

This CDR3 spans 15 amino acids. Looked up from germline, CDR1 is GTSNPN and CDR2 is SVGIG (reference sequence). J was trimmed by 4 bases and V by 3 bases; bases with no gene match: 11. Between the mid-2010s and the late 2010s, patients underwent resection in Japan or China. Sequencing was carried out using FFPE invasive lung adenocarcinoma tissue. This receptor was taken from a person in their 70s with invasive lung adenocarcinoma. The J gene is TRBJ1-2, the V gene TRBV30; 7 nucleotides line up with TRBD1. The CDR3 here is CAWRPTGAASYGYTF. The CDR3 nucleotides read TGTGCCTGGAGACCCACAGGGGCCGCCTCCTATGGCTACACCTTC. The full variable domain, rest sourced from reference TRBV30 and TRBJ1-2, is SQTIHQWPATLVQPVGSPLSLECTVEGTSNPNLYWYRQAAGRGLQLLFYSVGIGQISSEVPQNLSASRPQDRQFILSSKKLLLSDSGFYLCAWRPTGAASYGYTFGSGTRLTVV.